The clone carrying this TCR beta chain has just a few counts. Its antigen remains unknown. This entry is derived from a study of blood T cells in healthy people across ages. Study-level background: Per two T cells, template switching captured roughly one barcoded beta molecule. Findings and caveats of the study: With naive T cell percentage, TCR beta diversity showed a strong correlation.

Germline V gene sequence: CDR1 DFQATT, CDR2 SNEGSKA (reference sequence). This CDR3 is 16 amino acids long. The V gene lost 0 bases and the J gene lost 4 bases, with 17 bases spanning the gap. For the second PCR, which ran for roughly 6 to 12 cycles, a sample-barcoded 5' primer and a J-beta primer mix were used. TCRdb reprocessed the 5' RACE reads via MiXCR and lists one record per CDR3 protein. Seen here are hundreds of thousands of distinct CDR3 sequences, about a third observed once, and the top ten hold roughly 15%. The V gene is TRBV20-1, the J gene TRBJ2-3, with D hard to call. The specimen sequenced was blood. The source of this sequence is a woman older than 75 in good health. The CDR3 DNA reads TGCAGTGCTAGAGATGGTAACCCCCTGGAGCCAGATACGCAGTATTTT. Its translation: CSARDGNPLEPDTQYF.